One TCR beta chain is described in this entry. What it recognizes is unknown. With 2 bases clipped from V and 4 bases from J, the junction kept 8 bases outside the gene matches. This CDR3 is 16 amino acids long. The germline V gene has CDR1 SGHAT and CDR2 FQDESV (reference sequence). The data derive from a study of T-cell reconstitution after alpha-beta-depleted transplantation in children. Unique molecular identifiers tagged the TCRbeta library. TCRdb called the PCR reads again in MiXCR, with one record for every CDR3 protein. The sample shows approximately 79,000 distinct CDR3 sequences, about a sixth of them seen only once. Study conclusions and caveats: Diversity of TCRbeta at day 60 was high in some patients, arising from surviving recipient T cells and thymic progenitors. T-cell counts and diversity were attributed mostly to newly produced T cells one year after transplant. Several hundred expanded graft clones reportedly supplied alpha-beta T cells about two months after transplant.

This TCR was recovered from a male patient aged 2 to 9 who had a stem cell transplant for acute lymphoblastic leukemia, so the T cells may come from the graft donor. This sequence joins TRBV11-1 and TRBJ2-7; the match to TRBD2 covers 10 bases. The sample consisted of PBMCs, mostly from graft donor cells, taken 360 days after TCRalphabeta/CD19-depleted stem cell transplant. CDR3 region: CASSLPGLAGDYEQYF. CDR3 in DNA: TGTGCCAGCAGCTTACCGGGCCTAGCGGGAGATTACGAGCAGTACTTC.